This TCR beta chain was sequenced in a study of blood T cell repertoires in COVID-19. Whole-study context: Samples of COVID-19 (acute and convalescent) were obtained from the United States, Italy and Spain. PBMCs, B-cell-depleted T cells, or T cells were the source of the cDNA or gDNA that made up the material.

Using immunoSEQ multiplex PCR, the repertoire was profiled, and TCRdb retains in-frame clones only, with some absent. The sample holds under 200,000 clones, about 86% seen once. V lost 6 bases and J 4 bases, leaving 18 bases between the germline ends. From germline, CDR1 is SGHAT and CDR2 FQNNGV. The CDR3 is 15 residues long. The chain uses TRBV11-2 and TRBJ2-5; D might be TRBD1 (7 bases). This sequence originates from a man aged 18 to 30 with active or convalescent COVID-19. Sample: peripheral blood. CDR3 amino acids: CASSNTGTAGETQYF. Written as DNA, the CDR3 is TGTGCCAGCAGTAATACCGGGACAGCGGGAGAGACCCAGTACTTC.